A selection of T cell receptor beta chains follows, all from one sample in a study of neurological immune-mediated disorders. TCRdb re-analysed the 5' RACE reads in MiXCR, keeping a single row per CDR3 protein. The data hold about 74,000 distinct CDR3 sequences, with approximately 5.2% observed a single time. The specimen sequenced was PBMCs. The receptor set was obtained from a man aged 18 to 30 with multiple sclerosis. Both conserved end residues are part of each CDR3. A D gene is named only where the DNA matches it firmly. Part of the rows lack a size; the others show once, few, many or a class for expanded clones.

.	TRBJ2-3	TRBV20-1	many	CSAKIRGLPTDTQYF	TGCAGTGCAAAAATCCGAGGGCTCCCCACAGATACGCAGTATTTT
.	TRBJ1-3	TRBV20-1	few	CSAGRGGSGKTIYF	TGCAGTGCAGGAAGGGGGGGGTCTGGAAAAACCATATATTTT
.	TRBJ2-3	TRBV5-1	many	CASSLSPGASTDTQYF	TGCGCCAGCAGCTTGAGTCCGGGAGCGAGCACAGATACGCAGTATTTT
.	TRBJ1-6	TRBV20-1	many	CSARVGKNSPLHF	TGCAGTGCCCGAGTAGGCAAGAATTCACCCCTCCACTTT
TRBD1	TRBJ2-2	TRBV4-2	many	CASSQDLVGQWSGELFF	TGTGCCAGCAGCCAAGATCTGGTGGGACAGTGGTCCGGGGAGCTGTTTTTT
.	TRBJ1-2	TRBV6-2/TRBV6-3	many	CASSYSRANYGYTF	TGTGCCAGCAGTTACTCGAGGGCTAACTATGGCTACACCTTC
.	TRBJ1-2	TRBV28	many	CASSLLGGTNYGYTF	TGTGCCAGCAGTTTATTGGGGGGCACTAACTATGGCTACACCTTC
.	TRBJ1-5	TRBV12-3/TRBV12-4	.	CASSLTEDQPQNF	TGTGCCAGCAGCTTGACAGAAGATCAGCCCCAGAATTTT
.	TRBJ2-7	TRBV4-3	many	CASSQGATDPSYEQYF	TGCGCCAGCAGCCAAGGTGCGACAGATCCTTCCTACGAGCAGTACTTC
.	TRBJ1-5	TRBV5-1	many	CASSLEAGNQPQHF	TGCGCCAGCAGCCTGGAAGCGGGCAATCAGCCCCAGCATTTT
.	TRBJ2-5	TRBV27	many	CASSSPLVETQYF	TGTGCCAGCAGTTCCCCCCTCGTGGAGACCCAGTACTTC
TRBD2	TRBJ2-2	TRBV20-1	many	CSALLAGGHTGELFF	TGCAGTGCCCTCCTAGCGGGAGGGCACACCGGGGAGCTGTTTTTT
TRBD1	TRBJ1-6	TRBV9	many	CASSLGDRRSDNSPLNF	TGTGCCAGCAGCCTGGGGGACAGACGGAGTGATAATTCACCCCTCAACTTT
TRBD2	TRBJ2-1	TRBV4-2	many	CASSQDGVLAGWNEQFF	TGTGCCAGCAGCCAAGATGGAGTTCTAGCGGGATGGAATGAGCAGTTCTTC
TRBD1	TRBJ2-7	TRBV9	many	CASSVGQGVHEQYF	TGTGCCAGCAGCGTAGGCCAGGGGGTCCACGAGCAGTACTTC
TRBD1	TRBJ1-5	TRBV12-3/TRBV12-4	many	CASSPGGRGDQPQHF	TGTGCCAGCAGCCCAGGGGGCCGGGGGGACCAGCCCCAGCATTTT
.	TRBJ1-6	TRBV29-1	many	CSVEDRGGVGNSPLHF	TGCAGCGTTGAAGATCGGGGGGGGGTAGGGAATTCACCCCTCCACTTT
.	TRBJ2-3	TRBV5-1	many	CASSLAGVTDTQYF	TGCGCCAGCAGCTTGGCCGGGGTCACAGATACGCAGTATTTT
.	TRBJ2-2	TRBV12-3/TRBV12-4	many	CASRTPRYTGELFF	TGTGCCAGCAGAACCCCACGATACACCGGGGAGCTGTTTTTT
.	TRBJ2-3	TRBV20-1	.	CSAQKDIDTQYF	TGCAGTGCTCAAAAGGATATAGATACGCAGTATTTT
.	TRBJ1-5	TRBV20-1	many	CSARDPLGGSNQPQHF	TGCAGTGCTAGAGATCCCCTGGGTGGGAGCAATCAGCCCCAGCATTTT
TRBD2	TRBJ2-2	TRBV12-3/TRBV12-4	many	CASTSQRENPGELFF	TGTGCCAGCACCTCCCAGCGGGAGAACCCCGGGGAGCTGTTTTTT
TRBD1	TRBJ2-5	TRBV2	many	CASTLTRTGVETQYF	TGTGCCAGCACCCTAACCCGGACAGGGGTAGAGACCCAGTACTTC
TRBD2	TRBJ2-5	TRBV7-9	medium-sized	CASSPLAGGKLQETQYF	TGTGCCAGCAGCCCGCTAGCGGGAGGGAAACTGCAAGAGACCCAGTACTTC
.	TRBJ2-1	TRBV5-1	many	CASRQQGEQFF	TGCGCCAGCAGGCAGCAAGGTGAGCAGTTCTTC
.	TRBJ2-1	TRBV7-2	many	CASRGAGKYNEQFF	TGTGCCAGCAGGGGGGCAGGGAAATACAATGAGCAGTTCTTC
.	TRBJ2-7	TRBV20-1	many	CSALGSYEQYF	TGCAGTGCCCTGGGGTCCTACGAGCAGTACTTC
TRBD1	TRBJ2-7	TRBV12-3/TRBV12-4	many	CASSLARDRGDYEQYF	TGTGCCAGCAGCTTGGCCCGGGACAGGGGAGACTACGAGCAGTACTTC
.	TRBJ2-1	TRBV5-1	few	CASRTDNEQFF	TGCGCCAGCAGAACAGACAATGAGCAGTTCTTC
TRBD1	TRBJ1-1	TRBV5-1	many	CASRLALTGLNTEAFF	TGCGCCAGCCGACTGGCCCTGACAGGGCTGAACACTGAAGCTTTCTTT
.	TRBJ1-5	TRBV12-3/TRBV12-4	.	CASTLRDWNQPQHF	TGTGCCAGCACCCTAAGGGACTGGAATCAGCCCCAGCATTTT
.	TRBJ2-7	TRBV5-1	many	CASSWDSAGYEQYF	TGCGCCAGCAGCTGGGACTCCGCGGGCTACGAGCAGTACTTC
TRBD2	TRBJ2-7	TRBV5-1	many	CASSLAGTSGRGEQYF	TGCGCCAGCAGCTTGGCCGGCACTAGCGGGCGCGGCGAGCAGTACTTC
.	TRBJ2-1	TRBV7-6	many	CASSGTYNEQFF	TGTGCCAGCAGCGGGACCTACAATGAGCAGTTCTTC
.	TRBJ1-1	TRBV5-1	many	CASSLGGGGGTEAFF	TGCGCCAGCAGCTTGGGCGGGGGAGGAGGCACTGAAGCTTTCTTT
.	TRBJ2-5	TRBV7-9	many	CASGGSGETQYF	TGTGCCAGCGGCGGATCCGGGGAGACCCAGTACTTC
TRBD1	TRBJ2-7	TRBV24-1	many	CATSDEDRPHEQYF	TGTGCCACCAGTGACGAGGACAGGCCCCACGAGCAGTACTTC
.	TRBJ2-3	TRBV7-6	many	CASSEMEGTDTQYF	TGTGCCAGCAGCGAGATGGAGGGCACAGATACGCAGTATTTT
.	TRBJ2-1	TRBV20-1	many	CSAPGGSHLYNEQFF	TGCAGTGCCCCAGGGGGGTCACACCTCTACAATGAGCAGTTCTTC
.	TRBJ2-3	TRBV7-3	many	CASSPQKGDTQYF	TGTGCCAGCAGCCCCCAGAAGGGAGATACGCAGTATTTT
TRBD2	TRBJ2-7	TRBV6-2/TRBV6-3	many	CASSVLAGGSYEQYF	TGTGCCAGCAGTGTCCTAGCGGGGGGTTCCTACGAGCAGTACTTC
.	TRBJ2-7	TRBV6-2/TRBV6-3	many	CASSYSRRGPGHEQYF	TGTGCCAGCAGTTACTCGAGGCGGGGGCCTGGCCACGAGCAGTACTTC
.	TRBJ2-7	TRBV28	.	CASSSGQDYEQYF	TGTGCCAGCAGTTCTGGGCAAGACTACGAGCAGTACTTC
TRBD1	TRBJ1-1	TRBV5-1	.	CASSLPRQGGTEAFF	TGCGCCAGCAGCTTGCCACGACAGGGAGGGACTGAAGCTTTCTTT
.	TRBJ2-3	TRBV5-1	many	CASSPGLELTDTQYF	TGCGCCAGCAGCCCAGGACTGGAGCTCACAGATACGCAGTATTTT
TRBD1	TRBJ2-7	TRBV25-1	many	CASSEYEGQGYYEQYF	TGTGCCAGCAGTGAATATGAGGGACAGGGTTACTACGAGCAGTACTTC
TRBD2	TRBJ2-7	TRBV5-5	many	CASSPGSSGTLYEQYF	TGTGCCAGCAGCCCGGGCTCTAGCGGGACTCTCTACGAGCAGTACTTC